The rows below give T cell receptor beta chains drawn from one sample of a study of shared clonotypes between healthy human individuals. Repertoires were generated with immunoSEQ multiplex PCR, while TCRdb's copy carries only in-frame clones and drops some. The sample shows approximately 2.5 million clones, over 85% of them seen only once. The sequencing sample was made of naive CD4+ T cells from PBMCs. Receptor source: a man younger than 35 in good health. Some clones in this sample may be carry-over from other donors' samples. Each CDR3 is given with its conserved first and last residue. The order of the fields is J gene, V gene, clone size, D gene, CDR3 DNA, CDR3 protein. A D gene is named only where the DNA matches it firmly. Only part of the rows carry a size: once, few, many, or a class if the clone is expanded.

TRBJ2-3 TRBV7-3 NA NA TGTGCCAGCAGTTCCGGGCCTGACGCTAGCACAGATACGCAGTATTTT CASSSGPDASTDTQYF
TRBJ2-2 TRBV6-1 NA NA TGTGCCAGCAATGGGGTTACCGGGGAGCTGTTTTTT CASNGVTGELFF
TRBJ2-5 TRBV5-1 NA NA TGCGCCAGCAGCTTCGCGGGCCAAGAGACCCAGTACTTC CASSFAGQETQYF
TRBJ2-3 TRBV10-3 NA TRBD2 TGTGCCATCAGGGGGATGCTGGCTAGCGGGATTCCAGATACGCAGTATTTT CAIRGMLASGIPDTQYF
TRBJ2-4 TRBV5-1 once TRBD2 TGCGCCAGCAGCTTGAATAAGGCTAGCGGGAGTGGGAACATTCAGTACTTC CASSLNKASGSGNIQYF
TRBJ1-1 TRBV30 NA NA TGTGCCTGGAGTGTCGGGGGTGAAGCTTTCTTT CAWSVGGEAFF
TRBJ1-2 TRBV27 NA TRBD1 TGTGCCAGCACTCCAACAGGGGTGGACTATGGCTACACCTTC CASTPTGVDYGYTF
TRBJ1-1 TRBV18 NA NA TGTGCCAGCTCACTAGTAGGGGGGGGAAACACTGAAGCTTTCTTT CASSLVGGGNTEAFF
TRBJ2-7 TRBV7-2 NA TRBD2 TGTGCCAGCAGCTCCTCCGGGACTACTGTAACCTACGAGCAGTACTTC CASSSSGTTVTYEQYF
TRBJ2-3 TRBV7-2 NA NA TGTGCCAGCAGCCGGCACACAGATACGCAGTATTTT CASSRHTDTQYF
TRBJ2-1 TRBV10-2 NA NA TGCGCCAGCAGTGTCCAGCGGCCCCGGGATGAGCAGTTCTTC CASSVQRPRDEQFF